This TCR beta chain derives from a study of blood T cell repertoires in COVID-19. In the study overall: COVID-19 samples collected from the United States, Italy and Spain covered acute and convalescent phases. From T cells, B-cell-depleted T cells, or PBMCs came the material, which was cDNA or gDNA.

Authors' analysis steps: From reference gene primer amplification, estimates of nucleated cell counts were derived. The assay was immunoSEQ multiplex PCR, and TCRdb's table has in-frame clones only and misses some. From that table come the V and J calls and clone size; the DNA was used to work out D and trimming. Here the sample spans about 85,000 clones, around 90% being singletons. The sequence was obtained from an elderly woman with active or convalescent COVID-19. What was sequenced was peripheral blood.

DNA of the CDR3: TGTGCCAGCAACTCGGGACTCCCCCCGGGAGGTGGCAATCAGCCCCAGCATTTT. This encodes CASNSGLPPGGGNQPQHF. The rearrangement links TRBV2 to TRBJ1-5; tentatively, D is TRBD1 (5 bases). Germline V gives CDR1 SNHLY, CDR2 FYNNEI. The CDR3 has 18 residues. V was clipped by 7 bases and J by 2 bases, with 24 bases between them.